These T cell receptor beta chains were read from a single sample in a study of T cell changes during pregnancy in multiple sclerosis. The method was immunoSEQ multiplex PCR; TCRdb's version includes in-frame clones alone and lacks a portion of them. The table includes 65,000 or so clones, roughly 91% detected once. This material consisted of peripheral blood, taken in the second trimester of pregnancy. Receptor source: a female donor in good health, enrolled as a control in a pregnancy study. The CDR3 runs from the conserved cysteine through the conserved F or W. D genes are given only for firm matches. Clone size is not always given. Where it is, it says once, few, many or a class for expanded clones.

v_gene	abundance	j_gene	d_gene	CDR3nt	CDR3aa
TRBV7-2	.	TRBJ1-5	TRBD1	TGTGCCAGCAGCTTCAGGGGGAATCAGCCCCAGCATTTT	CASSFRGNQPQHF
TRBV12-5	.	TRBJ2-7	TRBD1	TGTGCTAGTGGTCTCGGGACAGCCTACGAGCAGTACTTC	CASGLGTAYEQYF
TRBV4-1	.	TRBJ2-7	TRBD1	TGCGCCAGCAGTCAAGTAGGACAGGGGACCTACGAGCAGTACTTC	CASSQVGQGTYEQYF
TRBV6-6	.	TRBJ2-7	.	TGTGCCAGCATCTCAAACAGGGATGAGCAGTACTTC	CASISNRDEQYF
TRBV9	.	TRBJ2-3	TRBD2	TGTGCCAGCAGCGTAGTGGGCGGGAGGAGTACAGATACGCAGTATTTT	CASSVVGGRSTDTQYF
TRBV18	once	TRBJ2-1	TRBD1	TGTGCCAGCTCACCCCAGGGGGACACCTACAATGAGCAGTTCTTC	CASSPQGDTYNEQFF
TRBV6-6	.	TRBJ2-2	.	TGTGCCAGCACCCCCCGCAACGGGGTGAACACCGGGGAGCTGTTTTTT	CASTPRNGVNTGELFF
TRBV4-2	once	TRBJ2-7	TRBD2	TGTGCCAGCAGCCAAGGGTCTAGCGGAACCTACGAGCAGTACTTC	CASSQGSSGTYEQYF
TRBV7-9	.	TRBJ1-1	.	TGTGCCAGCAGCTTAAGGGGGTGGGAGAACACTGAAGCTTTCTTT	CASSLRGWENTEAFF
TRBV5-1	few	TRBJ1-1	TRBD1	TGCGCCAGCAGCTGGACAGGTCACACTGAAGCTTTCTTT	CASSWTGHTEAFF
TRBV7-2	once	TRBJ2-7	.	TGTGCCAGCAGCTTAGACCCAGGGGAGTACTACGAGCAGTACTTC	CASSLDPGEYYEQYF
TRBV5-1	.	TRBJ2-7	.	TGCGCCAGCAGCTTGACAGAGAAGCCCTACGAGCAGTACTTC	CASSLTEKPYEQYF
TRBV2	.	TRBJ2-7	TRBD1	TGTGCCAGCAGTGAATCGGGACAGTACGAGCAGTACTTC	CASSESGQYEQYF
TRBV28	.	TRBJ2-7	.	TGTGCCAGCAGTAAGGCGGGCTCTCAGGACGAGCAGTACTTC	CASSKAGSQDEQYF
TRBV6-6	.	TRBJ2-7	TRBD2	TGTGCCAGCAGTTCCCCCTTGGCGGGGGTTTCCTACGAGCAGTACTTC	CASSSPLAGVSYEQYF
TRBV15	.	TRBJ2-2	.	TGTGCCTCATCCTTCGGAGCGATCTACACCGGGGAGCTGTTTTTT	CASSFGAIYTGELFF
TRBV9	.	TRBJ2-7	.	TGTGCCAGCAGCGTAGAAGAGGGTTACGAGCAGTACTTC	CASSVEEGYEQYF
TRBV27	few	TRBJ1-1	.	TGTGCCAGCAGTGCGCCTCCGGGTCTCCGCACTGAAGCTTTCTTT	CASSAPPGLRTEAFF
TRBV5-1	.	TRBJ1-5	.	TGCGCCAGCAGCGTCGGGGGCAATCAGCCCCAGCATTTT	CASSVGGNQPQHF
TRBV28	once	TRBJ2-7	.	TGTGCCAGCAGTTTATCGCCGGGAGACTCCTACGAGCAGTACTTC	CASSLSPGDSYEQYF
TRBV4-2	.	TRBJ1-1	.	TGTGCCAGCAGCCCCCATACAGGGAACACTGAAGCTTTCTTT	CASSPHTGNTEAFF
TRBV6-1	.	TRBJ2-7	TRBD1	TGTGCCAGCAGTGAAAATTGGACAGGGATCTACGAGCAGTACTTC	CASSENWTGIYEQYF
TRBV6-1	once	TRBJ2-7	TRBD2	TGTGCCAGCAGTGGACTAGCGGGAGGCTCCACCTACGAGCAGTACTTC	CASSGLAGGSTYEQYF
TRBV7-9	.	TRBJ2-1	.	TGTGCCAGCAACCGCGAGAACTCCTACAATGAGCAGTTCTTC	CASNRENSYNEQFF
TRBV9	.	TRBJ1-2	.	TGTGCCAGCAGCGTAGAAGAGATATATGGCTACACCTTC	CASSVEEIYGYTF
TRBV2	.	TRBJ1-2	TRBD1	TGTGCCAGCAGTGGATCCCCCGTGACAGGGGTTCCAGCTAACTATGGCTACACCTTC	CASSGSPVTGVPANYGYTF
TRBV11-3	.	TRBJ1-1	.	TGTGCCAGCAGGTTCCAGAGCGCTGAAGCTTTCTTT	CASRFQSAEAFF
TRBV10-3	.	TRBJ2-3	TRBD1	TGTGCCATCAGACAGGGGCCAAGCACAGATACGCAGTATTTT	CAIRQGPSTDTQYF
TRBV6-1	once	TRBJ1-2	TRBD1	TGTGCCAGCAGTGAAGCTTGGACAGGGGCTAACTATGGCTACACCTTC	CASSEAWTGANYGYTF
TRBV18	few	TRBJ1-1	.	TGTGCCAGCTCGCAATCTCAGGGGAACACTGAAGCTTTCTTT	CASSQSQGNTEAFF
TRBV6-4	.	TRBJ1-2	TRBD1	TGTGCCAGCAGTGAAGACGGGACAGGGCAACGTGGCTACACCTTC	CASSEDGTGQRGYTF
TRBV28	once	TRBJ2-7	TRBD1	TGTGCCAGCAGATCAACAGGGGGCTTTACCTACGAGCAGTACTTC	CASRSTGGFTYEQYF
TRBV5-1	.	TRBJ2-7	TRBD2	TGCGCCAGCAGCCCCCCACTAGCGGGGTCCCTCTACGAGCAGTACTTC	CASSPPLAGSLYEQYF
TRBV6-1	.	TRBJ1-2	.	TGTGCCAGCACACAGGCCCTTCCTGCGTATGGCTACACCTTC	CASTQALPAYGYTF
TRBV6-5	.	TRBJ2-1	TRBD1	TGTGCCAGCAGTAAGAGGGACAGGGTAGGCAATGAGCAGTTCTTC	CASSKRDRVGNEQFF
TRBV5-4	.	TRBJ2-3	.	TGTGCCAGCAGCCGCACCAGGGGGAGGGATACGCAGTATTTT	CASSRTRGRDTQYF
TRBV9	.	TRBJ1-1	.	TGTGCCAGCAGCCACCCTCCCGGGGAGGACACTGAAGCTTTCTTT	CASSHPPGEDTEAFF